This entry concerns a single T cell receptor beta chain. From germline, CDR1 is SGHNT and CDR2 YYREEE (reference sequence). The J segment lost 5 bases and the V segment lost 2 bases, leaving 5 bases of the junction unmatched. This CDR3 region has 15 residues. Methods used by the authors: For nucleated cells, counts were estimated from reference gene primer amplification. Produced via immunoSEQ multiplex PCR; TCRdb's table is partial and in-frame only. That table gives V, J and clone size, and the DNA gave D and trimming. The sample shows around 280,000 clones, approximately 83% of them seen only once. The sample is drawn from a study of blood T cell repertoires in COVID-19. Whole-study context: Samples taken during acute and convalescent COVID-19 were collected in the United States, Italy and Spain. T cells, B-cell-depleted T cells, or PBMCs supplied cDNA or gDNA.

The rearrangement joins TRBV5-4 to TRBJ1-4; 8 positions agree with TRBD1. What was sequenced was peripheral blood. This TCR derives from a woman in her thirties who had recovered from COVID-19. CDR3: CASSLPGGENEKLFF. The CDR3 DNA sequence: TGTGCCAGCAGCTTACCAGGGGGCGAGAATGAAAAACTGTTTTTT.